This T cell receptor beta chain was recovered during a study of blood T cell repertoires in COVID-19. Turning to the study itself: There were acute and convalescent COVID-19 samples, and they came from the United States, Italy and Spain.

Sequenced by immunoSEQ multiplex PCR; TCRdb stores in-frame clones only, minus some. The profile shows about 110,000 clones, approximately 85% of them singletons. The germline V gene has CDR1 SGHTA and CDR2 FQGNSA. The CDR3 covers 15 residues. The V segment lost 4 bases and the J segment 3 bases; nucleotides outside the gene matches: 9. This sequence originates from a man aged 35 to 55 with acute or convalescent COVID-19. The specimen was peripheral blood. The genes are TRBV7-2 and TRBJ2-7; 7 bases are shared with TRBD1. The DNA for the CDR3 is TGTGCCAGCAGCTATCCGGGACAGATTTACTACGAGCAGTACTTC. Translation gives CASSYPGQIYYEQYF.